This TCR beta chain was profiled in a study of T cell repertoires in cytomegalovirus infection. Study-wide context: It can be stated that public TCR beta signatures indicated CMV infection as well as a matching HLA type. General study points: Carriage of CMV together with the relevant HLA was identifiable through cumulative public TCR beta family frequency. CMV-specific HLA-C-restricted TCR beta clonotypes dominated the ex vivo response.

V shed 5 bases and J shed 4 bases, with 14 bases lying between them. Germline V gives CDR1 SGHVS, CDR2 FNYEAQ. The length of the CDR3 is 14 residues. TCRdb independently ran MiXCR on the reads; one entry per CDR3 protein. Of more than 150,000 distinct CDR3 sequences listed, roughly a fifth are singletons. This clonotype came up many times. The target antigen is unknown. The clonotype originates from a human donor in good health (CMV status not recorded). Some clones in this sample may be carry-over from other donors' samples. The chain employs TRBV7-6 and TRBJ2-5; D might be TRBD1 (6 bases). Sequences were obtained from PBMCs. For the CDR3, the DNA is TGTGCCAGCAGCAGGGCAGGGGAAGGAGAGACCCAGTACTTC. This codes for CASSRAGEGETQYF.